This note documents a single T cell receptor beta chain sequence. Its antigen is not known. Using immunoSEQ multiplex PCR, the repertoire was profiled, and TCRdb retains in-frame clones only, with some absent. The sample lists around 2.1 million clones; about 93% were seen once. This sample was included in a study of shared clonotypes between healthy human individuals. CD45RO negativity and positive selection for CCR7 defined naive CD8 cells, a population that excluded terminally differentiated effector memory CD45RA+ cells. Germline-derived CDR1 and CDR2 are MNHEY and SMNVEV (reference sequence). J gave up 2 bases and V 8 bases, and 2 bases lay outside the gene matches. The CDR3 totals 14 residues. Regarding the study as a whole: Four donors held about 4.5% of naive CD4 clonotypes in common.

The origin of this receptor is a young man in good health. Some clones in this sample may be carry-over from other donors' samples. The genes are TRBV27 and TRBJ2-7, with 14 bases lining up with TRBD2. The sequenced sample was naive CD8+ T cells from PBMCs. The CDR3 nucleotides are TGTGCCAGCGGGACTAGCGGGAGAACCTACGAGCAGTACTTC. This sequence encodes CASGTSGRTYEQYF.